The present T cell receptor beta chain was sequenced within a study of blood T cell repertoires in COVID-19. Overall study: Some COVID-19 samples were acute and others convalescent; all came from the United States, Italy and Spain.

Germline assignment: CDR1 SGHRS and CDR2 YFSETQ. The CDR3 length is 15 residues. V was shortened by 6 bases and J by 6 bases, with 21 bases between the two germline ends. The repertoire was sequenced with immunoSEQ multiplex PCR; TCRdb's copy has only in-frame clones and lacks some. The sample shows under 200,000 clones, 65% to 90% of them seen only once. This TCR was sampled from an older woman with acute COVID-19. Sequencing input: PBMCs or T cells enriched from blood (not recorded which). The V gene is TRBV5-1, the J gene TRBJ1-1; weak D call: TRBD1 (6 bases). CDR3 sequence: CASMALGTNPSEAFF. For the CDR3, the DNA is TGCGCCAGCATGGCCCTTGGGACAAATCCTTCTGAAGCTTTCTTT.